This T cell receptor beta chain was recorded in a study of blood T cell repertoires in COVID-19. About the study: Collection of acute and convalescent COVID-19 samples took place in the United States, Italy and Spain.

Sequenced by immunoSEQ multiplex PCR; TCRdb stores in-frame clones only, minus some. The repertoire holds roughly 250,000 clones, with 75% to 90% as singletons. This CDR3 region has 15 residues. Germline V gives CDR1 SGHTA, CDR2 FQGNSA. J gave up 0 bases and V 5 bases, and 5 bases lay outside the gene matches. The chain couples TRBV7-2 to TRBJ1-2; 8 nucleotides align to TRBD1. This clonotype was obtained from a man aged 25-45 years with acute or convalescent COVID-19. Sequenced: peripheral blood. The CDR3 DNA reads as TGTGCCAGCAGCCTGCCGGGACAGGCTAACTATGGCTACACCTTC. Residues: CASSLPGQANYGYTF.